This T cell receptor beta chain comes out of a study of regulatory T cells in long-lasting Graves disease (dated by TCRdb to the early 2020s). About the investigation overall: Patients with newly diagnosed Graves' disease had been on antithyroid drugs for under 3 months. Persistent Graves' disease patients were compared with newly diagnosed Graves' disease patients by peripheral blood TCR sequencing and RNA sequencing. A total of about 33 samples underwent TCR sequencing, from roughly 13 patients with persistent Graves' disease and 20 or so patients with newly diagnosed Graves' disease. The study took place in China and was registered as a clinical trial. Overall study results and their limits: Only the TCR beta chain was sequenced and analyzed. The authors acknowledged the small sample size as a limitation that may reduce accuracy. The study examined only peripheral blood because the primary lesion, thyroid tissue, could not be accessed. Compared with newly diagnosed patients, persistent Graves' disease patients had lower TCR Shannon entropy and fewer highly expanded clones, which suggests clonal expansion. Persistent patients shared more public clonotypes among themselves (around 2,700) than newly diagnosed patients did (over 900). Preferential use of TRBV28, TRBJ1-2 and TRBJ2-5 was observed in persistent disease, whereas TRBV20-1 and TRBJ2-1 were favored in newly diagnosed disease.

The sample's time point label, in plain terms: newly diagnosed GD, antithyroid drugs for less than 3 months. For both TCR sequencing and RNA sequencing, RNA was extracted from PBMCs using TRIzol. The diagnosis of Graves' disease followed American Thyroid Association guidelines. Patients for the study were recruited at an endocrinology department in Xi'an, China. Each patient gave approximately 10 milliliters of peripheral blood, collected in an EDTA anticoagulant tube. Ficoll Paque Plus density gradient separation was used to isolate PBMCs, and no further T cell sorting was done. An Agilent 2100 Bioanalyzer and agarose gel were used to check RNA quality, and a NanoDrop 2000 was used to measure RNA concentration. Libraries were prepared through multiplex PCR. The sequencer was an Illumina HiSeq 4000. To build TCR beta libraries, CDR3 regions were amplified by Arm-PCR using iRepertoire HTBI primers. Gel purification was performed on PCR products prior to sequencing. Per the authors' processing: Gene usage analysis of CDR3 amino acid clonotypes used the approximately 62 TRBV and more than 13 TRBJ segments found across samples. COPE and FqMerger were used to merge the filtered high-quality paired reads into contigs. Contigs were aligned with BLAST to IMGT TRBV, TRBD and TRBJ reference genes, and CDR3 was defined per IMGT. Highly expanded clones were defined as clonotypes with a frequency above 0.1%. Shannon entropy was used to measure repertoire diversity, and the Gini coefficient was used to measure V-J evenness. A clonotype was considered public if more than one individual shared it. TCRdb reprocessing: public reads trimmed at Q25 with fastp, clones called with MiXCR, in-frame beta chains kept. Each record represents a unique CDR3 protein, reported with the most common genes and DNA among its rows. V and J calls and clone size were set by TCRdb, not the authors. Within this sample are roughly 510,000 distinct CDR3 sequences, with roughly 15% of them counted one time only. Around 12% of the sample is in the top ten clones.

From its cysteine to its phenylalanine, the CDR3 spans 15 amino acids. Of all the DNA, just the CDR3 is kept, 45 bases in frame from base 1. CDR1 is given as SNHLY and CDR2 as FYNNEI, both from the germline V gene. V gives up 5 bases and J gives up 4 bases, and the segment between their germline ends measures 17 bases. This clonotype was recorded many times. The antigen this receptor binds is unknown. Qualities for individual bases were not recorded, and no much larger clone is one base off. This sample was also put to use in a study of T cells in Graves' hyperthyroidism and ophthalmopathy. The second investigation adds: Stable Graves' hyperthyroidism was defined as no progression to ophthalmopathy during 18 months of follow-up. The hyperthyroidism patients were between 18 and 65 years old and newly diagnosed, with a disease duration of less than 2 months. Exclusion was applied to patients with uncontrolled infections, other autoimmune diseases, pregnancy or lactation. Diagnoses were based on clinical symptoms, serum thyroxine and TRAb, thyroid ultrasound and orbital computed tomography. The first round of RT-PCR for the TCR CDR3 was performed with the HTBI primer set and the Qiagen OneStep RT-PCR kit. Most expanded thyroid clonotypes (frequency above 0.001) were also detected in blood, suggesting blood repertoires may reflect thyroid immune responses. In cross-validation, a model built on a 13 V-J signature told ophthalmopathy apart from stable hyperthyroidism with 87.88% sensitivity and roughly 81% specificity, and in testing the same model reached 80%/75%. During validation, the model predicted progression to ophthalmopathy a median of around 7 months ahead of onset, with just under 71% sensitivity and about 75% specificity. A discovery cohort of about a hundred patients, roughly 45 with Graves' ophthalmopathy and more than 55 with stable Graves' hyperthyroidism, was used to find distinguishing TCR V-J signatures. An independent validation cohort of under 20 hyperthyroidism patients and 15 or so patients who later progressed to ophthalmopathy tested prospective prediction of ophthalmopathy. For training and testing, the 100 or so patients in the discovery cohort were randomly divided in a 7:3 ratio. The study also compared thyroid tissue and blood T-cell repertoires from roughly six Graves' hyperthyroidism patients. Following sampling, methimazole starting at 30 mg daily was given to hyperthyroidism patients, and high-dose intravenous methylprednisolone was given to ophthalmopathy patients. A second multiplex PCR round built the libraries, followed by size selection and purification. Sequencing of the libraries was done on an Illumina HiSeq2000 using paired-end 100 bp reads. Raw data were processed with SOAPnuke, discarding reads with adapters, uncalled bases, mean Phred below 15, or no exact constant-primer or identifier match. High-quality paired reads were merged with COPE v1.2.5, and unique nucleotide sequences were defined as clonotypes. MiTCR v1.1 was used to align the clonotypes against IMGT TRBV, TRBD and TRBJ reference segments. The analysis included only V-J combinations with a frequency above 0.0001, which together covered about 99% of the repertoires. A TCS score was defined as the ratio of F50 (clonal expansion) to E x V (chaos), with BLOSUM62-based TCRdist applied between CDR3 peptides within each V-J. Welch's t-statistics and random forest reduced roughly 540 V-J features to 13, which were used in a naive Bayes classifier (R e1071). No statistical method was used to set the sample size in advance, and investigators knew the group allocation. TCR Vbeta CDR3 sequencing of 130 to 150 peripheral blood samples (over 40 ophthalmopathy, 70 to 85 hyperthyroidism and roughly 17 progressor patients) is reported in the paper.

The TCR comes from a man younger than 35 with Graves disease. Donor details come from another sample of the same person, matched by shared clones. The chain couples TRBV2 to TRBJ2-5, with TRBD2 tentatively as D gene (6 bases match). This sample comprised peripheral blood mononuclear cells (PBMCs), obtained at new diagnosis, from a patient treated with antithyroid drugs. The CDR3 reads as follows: CASSRNRLVRETQYF. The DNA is TGTGCCAGCAGTCGAAACCGACTAGTGCGAGAGACCCAGTACTTC.